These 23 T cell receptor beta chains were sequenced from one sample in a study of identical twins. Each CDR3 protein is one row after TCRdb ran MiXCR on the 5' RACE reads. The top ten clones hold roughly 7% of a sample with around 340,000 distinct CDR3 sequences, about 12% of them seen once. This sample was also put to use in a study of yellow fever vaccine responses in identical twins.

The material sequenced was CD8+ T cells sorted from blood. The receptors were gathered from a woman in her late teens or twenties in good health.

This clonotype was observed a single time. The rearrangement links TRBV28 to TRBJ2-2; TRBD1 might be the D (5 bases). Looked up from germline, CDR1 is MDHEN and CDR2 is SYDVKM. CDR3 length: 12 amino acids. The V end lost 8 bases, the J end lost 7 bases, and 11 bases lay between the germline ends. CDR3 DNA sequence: TGTGCCAGCCAGGGTCGAATCGGGGAGCTGTTTTTT. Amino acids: CASQGRIGELFF.

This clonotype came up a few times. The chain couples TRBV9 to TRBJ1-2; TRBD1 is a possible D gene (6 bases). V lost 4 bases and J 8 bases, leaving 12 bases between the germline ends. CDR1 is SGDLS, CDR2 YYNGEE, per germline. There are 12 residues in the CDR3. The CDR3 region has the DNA TGTGCCAGCAGCACCACAGGGTACGGCTACACCTTC. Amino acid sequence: CASSTTGYGYTF.

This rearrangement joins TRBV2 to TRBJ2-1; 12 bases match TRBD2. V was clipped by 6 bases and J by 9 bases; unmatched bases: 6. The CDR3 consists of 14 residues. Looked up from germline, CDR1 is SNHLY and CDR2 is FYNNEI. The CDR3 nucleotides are TGTGCCAGCAGGACTAGCGGGAGCCAGGGTGAGCAGTTCTTC. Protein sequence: CASRTSGSQGEQFF.

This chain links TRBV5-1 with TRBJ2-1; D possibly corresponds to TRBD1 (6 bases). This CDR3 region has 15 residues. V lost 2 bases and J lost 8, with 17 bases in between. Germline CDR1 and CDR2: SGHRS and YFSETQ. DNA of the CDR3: TGCGCCAGCAGCTTCGGCGACTCTTACAGGGATGAGCAGTTCTTC. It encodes CASSFGDSYRDEQFF.

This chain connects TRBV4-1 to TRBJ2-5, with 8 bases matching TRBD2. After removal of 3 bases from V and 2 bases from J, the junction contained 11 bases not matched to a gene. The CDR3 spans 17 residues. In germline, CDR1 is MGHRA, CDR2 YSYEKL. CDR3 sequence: CASSHIMSSGRQETQYF. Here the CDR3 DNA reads TGCGCCAGCAGCCATATTATGTCTAGCGGGCGACAAGAGACCCAGTACTTC.

CDR3 sequence reads: CASSQGGSSFGRETQYF. For the CDR3, the DNA is TGTGCCAGCAGCCAAGGGGGCAGCTCCTTCGGGCGGGAGACCCAGTACTTC. The chain combines TRBV13 with TRBJ2-5; the match to TRBD1 covers 7 bases. Germline V CDR1 and CDR2: PRHDT, FYEKMQ (reference sequence). The CDR3 extends over 17 amino acids. Unmatched junction bases numbered 17, after V lost 5 bases and J lost 5 bases.

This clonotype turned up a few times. The CDR3 nucleotides are TGTGCCAGCAGCCGGGACAAGGAGACCCAGTACTTC. It encodes CASSRDKETQYF. This chain connects TRBV5-4 to TRBJ2-5; TRBD1 might be the D (6 bases). Trimming cost V 4 bases and J 5 bases, with 9 bases left between them. This CDR3 comprises 12 residues. From germline, CDR1 is SGHNT and CDR2 YYREEE (reference sequence).

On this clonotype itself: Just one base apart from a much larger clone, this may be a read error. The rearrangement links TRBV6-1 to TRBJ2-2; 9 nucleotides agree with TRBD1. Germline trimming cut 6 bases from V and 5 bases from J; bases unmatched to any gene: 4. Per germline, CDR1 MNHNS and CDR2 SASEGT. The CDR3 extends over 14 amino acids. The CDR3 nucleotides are TGTGCCAGCAGGGGACAGGGAAAAACCGGGGAGCTGTTTTTT. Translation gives CASRGQGKTGELFF.

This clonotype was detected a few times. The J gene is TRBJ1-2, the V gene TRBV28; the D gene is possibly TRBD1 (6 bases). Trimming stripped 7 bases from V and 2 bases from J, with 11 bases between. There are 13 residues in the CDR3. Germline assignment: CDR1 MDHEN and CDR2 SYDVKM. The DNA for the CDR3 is TGTGCCAGCAATCCAACAGGGAACTATGGCTACACCTTC. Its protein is CASNPTGNYGYTF.

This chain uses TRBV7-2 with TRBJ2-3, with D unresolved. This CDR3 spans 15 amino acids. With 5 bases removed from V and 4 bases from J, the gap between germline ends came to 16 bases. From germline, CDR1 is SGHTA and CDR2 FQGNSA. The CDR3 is CASSARLFRPDTQYF. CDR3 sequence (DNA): TGTGCCAGCAGCGCCCGATTGTTTAGGCCAGATACGCAGTATTTT.

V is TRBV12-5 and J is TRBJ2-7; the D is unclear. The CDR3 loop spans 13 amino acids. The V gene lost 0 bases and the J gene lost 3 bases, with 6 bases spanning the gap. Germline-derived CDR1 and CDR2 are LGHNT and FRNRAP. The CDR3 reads CASGLVPGYEQYF. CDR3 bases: TGTGCTAGTGGTTTGGTCCCCGGCTACGAGCAGTACTTC.

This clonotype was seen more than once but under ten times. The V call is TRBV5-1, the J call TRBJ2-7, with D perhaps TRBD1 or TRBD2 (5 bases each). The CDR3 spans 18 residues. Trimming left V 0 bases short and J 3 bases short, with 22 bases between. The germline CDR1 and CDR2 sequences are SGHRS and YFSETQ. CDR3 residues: CASSLAAEMWGPGYEQYF. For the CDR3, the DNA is TGCGCCAGCAGCTTGGCCGCGGAAATGTGGGGACCGGGCTACGAGCAGTACTTC.

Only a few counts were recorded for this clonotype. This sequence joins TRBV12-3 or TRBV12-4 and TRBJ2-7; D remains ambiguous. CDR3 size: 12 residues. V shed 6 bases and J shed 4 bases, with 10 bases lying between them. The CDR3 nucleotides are TGTGCCAGCAGCCAAAACCGGTACGAGCAGTACGTC. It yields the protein CASSQNRYEQYV.

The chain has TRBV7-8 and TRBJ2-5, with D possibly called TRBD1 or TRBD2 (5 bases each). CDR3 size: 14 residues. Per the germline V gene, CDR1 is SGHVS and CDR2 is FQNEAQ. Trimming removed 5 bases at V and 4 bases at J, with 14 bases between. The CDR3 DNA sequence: TGTGCCAGCAGCCTCGGGACGCGAGGAGAGACCCAGTACTTC. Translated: CASSLGTRGETQYF.

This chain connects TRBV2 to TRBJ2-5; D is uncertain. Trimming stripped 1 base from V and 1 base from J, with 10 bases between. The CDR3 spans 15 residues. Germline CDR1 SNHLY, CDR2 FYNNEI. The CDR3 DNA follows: TGTGCCAGCAGTGAAGGTGGCGGTTTCCAAGAGACCCAGTACTTC. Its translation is CASSEGGGFQETQYF.

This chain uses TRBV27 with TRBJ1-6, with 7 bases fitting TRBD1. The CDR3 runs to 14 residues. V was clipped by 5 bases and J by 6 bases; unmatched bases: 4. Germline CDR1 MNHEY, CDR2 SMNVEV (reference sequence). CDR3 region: CASSRDSPNSPLHF. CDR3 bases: TGTGCCAGCAGTAGGGACAGCCCTAATTCACCCCTCCACTTT.

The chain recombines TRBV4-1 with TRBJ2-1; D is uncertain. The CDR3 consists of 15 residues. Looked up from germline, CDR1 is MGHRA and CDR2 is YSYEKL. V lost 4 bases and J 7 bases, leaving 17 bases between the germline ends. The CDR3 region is CASSPLTRFDNEQFF. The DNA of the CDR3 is TGCGCCAGCAGCCCTTTAACACGGTTCGATAATGAGCAGTTCTTC.

CDR3 loop: CASSPPGTGSPDTQYF. CDR3 bases: TGTGCCAGCAGCCCTCCCGGGACAGGGAGTCCAGATACGCAGTATTTT. The chain is built from TRBV9 and TRBJ2-3; 9 nucleotides align to TRBD1. After removal of 4 bases from V and 4 bases from J, the junction contained 10 bases not matched to a gene. This CDR3 is 16 amino acids long. The V gene's germline CDR1 is SGDLS and CDR2 YYNGEE.

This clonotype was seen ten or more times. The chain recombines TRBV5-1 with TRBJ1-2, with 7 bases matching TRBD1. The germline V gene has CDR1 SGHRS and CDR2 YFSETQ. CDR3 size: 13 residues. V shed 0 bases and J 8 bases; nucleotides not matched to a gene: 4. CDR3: CASSLGQGRGYTF. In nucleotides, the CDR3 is TGCGCCAGCAGCTTGGGACAGGGACGGGGCTACACCTTC.

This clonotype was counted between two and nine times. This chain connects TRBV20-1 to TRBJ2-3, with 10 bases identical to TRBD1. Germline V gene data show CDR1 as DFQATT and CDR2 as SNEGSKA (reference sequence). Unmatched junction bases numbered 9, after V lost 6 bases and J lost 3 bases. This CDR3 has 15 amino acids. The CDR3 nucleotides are TGCAGTGCGGACACCGGGACAGGGGTAACAGATACGCAGTATTTT. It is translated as CSADTGTGVTDTQYF.

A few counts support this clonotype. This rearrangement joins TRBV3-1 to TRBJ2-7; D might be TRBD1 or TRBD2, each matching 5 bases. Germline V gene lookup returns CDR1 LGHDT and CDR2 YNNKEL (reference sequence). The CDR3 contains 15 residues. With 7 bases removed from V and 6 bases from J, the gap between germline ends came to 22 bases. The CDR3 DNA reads TGTGCCAGCATCCCAAACGAAGGGGAGAAGGGCGAGCAGTACGTC. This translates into CASIPNEGEKGEQYV.

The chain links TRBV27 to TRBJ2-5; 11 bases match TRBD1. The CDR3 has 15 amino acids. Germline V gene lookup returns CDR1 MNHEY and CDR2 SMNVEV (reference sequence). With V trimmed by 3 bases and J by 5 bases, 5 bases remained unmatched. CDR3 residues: CASSFGQGAGETQYF. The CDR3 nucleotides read TGTGCCAGCAGTTTCGGACAGGGGGCCGGTGAGACCCAGTACTTC.

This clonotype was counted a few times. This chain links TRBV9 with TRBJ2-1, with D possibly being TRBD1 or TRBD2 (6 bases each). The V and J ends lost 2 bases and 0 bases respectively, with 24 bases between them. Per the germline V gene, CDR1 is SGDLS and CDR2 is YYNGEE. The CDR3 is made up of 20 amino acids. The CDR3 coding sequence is TGTGCCAGCAGCGTCGGACTAATAGGAGGGGGAGACAACTCCTACAATGAGCAGTTCTTC. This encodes CASSVGLIGGGDNSYNEQFF.